Following are 22 T cell receptor beta chains from one sample sequenced in a study of blood T cell repertoires in COVID-19. This table comes from immunoSEQ multiplex PCR, and its TCRdb copy is limited to in-frame clones, with some not included. The sample lists roughly 200,000 clones, roughly 87% seen once, with roughly 21% in the top ten. Sequencing used peripheral blood. The receptors originated from a man aged 60 to 69 with active or convalescent COVID-19.

The J gene is TRBJ2-4, the V gene TRBV3-1 (or the pseudogene TRBV3-2); possibly TRBD1 for D (5 bases). Germline V lookup: CDR1 LGHDT, CDR2 YNNKEL (reference sequence). The V and J ends lost 2 bases and 6 bases respectively, with 11 bases between them. This CDR3 spans 14 amino acids. Written as DNA, the CDR3 is TGTGCCAGCAGCCAAAGGGGTTCTATAAACATTCAGTACTTC. It translates to CASSQRGSINIQYF.

The V and J genes are TRBV21-1 and TRBJ2-7; the D call in the table, TRBD1, was not verified against the DNA. TRBV21-1 is shown as a pseudogene. The CDR3 runs 12 residues. The CDR3 loop reads CASPVRTDEQYF. CDR3 coding DNA: TGTGCCAGCCCCGTGCGGACAGACGAGCAGTACTTC.

V is TRBV29-1 and J is TRBJ2-5; 8 nucleotides align to TRBD2. Germline CDR1 and CDR2: SQVTM and ANQGSEA. V was pared by 7 bases and J by 4 bases, with 5 bases of the junction left unmatched. The CDR3 totals 12 residues. The CDR3 protein is CSGAGGGETQYF. The CDR3 bases are TGCAGCGGCGCGGGGGGCGGAGAGACCCAGTACTTC. The complete variable domain, with remaining parts taken from reference TRBV29-1 and TRBJ2-5, reads SAVISQKPSRDICQRGTSLTIQCQVDSQVTMMFWYRQQPGQSLTLIATANQGSEATYESGFVIDKFPISRPNLTFSTLTVSNMSPEDSSIYLCSGAGGGETQYFGPGTRLLVL.

This chain uses TRBV5-1 with TRBJ1-4; D is undetermined. The CDR3 is 13 amino acids. V shed 0 bases and J shed 6 bases, with 6 bases lying between them. Germline V CDR1 and CDR2: SGHRS, YFSETQ. The CDR3 loop is CASSLGRDEKLFF. CDR3 nucleotide sequence: TGCGCCAGCAGCTTGGGGAGGGATGAAAAACTGTTTTTT.

This chain links TRBV19 with TRBJ1-1, with D tentatively TRBD1 (5 bases). The CDR3 covers 14 residues. Per the germline V gene, CDR1 is LNHDA and CDR2 is SQIVND (reference sequence). The V and J ends lost 6 bases and 5 bases respectively, with 16 bases between them. CDR3 loop: CASSPNTAGTEAFF. In DNA, the CDR3 is TGTGCCAGTAGCCCAAACACGGCAGGGACTGAAGCTTTCTTT. Based on the CDR3 plus reference TRBV19 and TRBJ1-1, the full variable domain is DGGITQSPKYLFRKEGQNVTLSCEQNLNHDAMYWYRQDPGQGLRLIYYSQIVNDFQKGDIAEGYSVSREKKESFPLTVTSAQKNPTAFYLCASSPNTAGTEAFFGQGTRLTVV.

The rearrangement links TRBV5-1 to TRBJ2-7, with 8 bases that match TRBD1. This CDR3 has 14 amino acids. In germline, CDR1 is SGHRS, CDR2 YFSETQ. J was trimmed by 5 bases and V by 0 bases; bases with no gene match: 4. CDR3 nucleotide sequence: TGCGCCAGCAGCTTGGGCCAGGGGGCCAACGAGCAGTACTTC. This encodes CASSLGQGANEQYF.

The chain uses TRBV6-5 and TRBJ1-3; D not certain. Trimming shortened V by 4 bases and J by 0 bases, and 10 bases separated the two germline ends. CDR1 is MNHEY, CDR2 SVGAGI, per germline. This CDR3 contains 15 residues. The CDR3 region is CASSSPGSSGNTIYF. The CDR3 DNA is TGTGCCAGCAGTTCACCGGGTAGCTCTGGAAACACCATATATTTT.

The chain couples TRBV7-6 to TRBJ2-7, with 16 nucleotides matching TRBD2. Trimming at V came to 5 bases and at J to 3 bases, leaving 10 bases not matched to a gene. The CDR3 spans 18 residues. Germline CDR1 is SGHVS and CDR2 is FNYEAQ. CDR3: CASSPGLAGGPSSYEQYF. CDR3 nucleotides: TGTGCCAGCAGCCCGGGACTAGCGGGGGGGCCCTCCAGCTACGAGCAGTACTTC.

The chain links TRBV4-1 to TRBJ1-1; 7 bases are shared with TRBD1. CDR1 MGHRA and CDR2 YSYEKL come from the germline V gene. This CDR3 is built from 15 residues. V shed 2 bases and J 2 bases; nucleotides not matched to a gene: 5. The DNA of the CDR3 is TGCGCCAGCAGCCAACAAACAGGGGCCAACACTGAAGCTTTCTTT. Protein sequence: CASSQQTGANTEAFF.

V usage is TRBV28 and J usage is TRBJ2-3; D not certain. The CDR3 spans 12 residues. Germline CDR1 and CDR2: MDHEN and SYDVKM. V was trimmed by 5 bases and J by 4 bases, leaving 7 bases between them. The DNA of the CDR3 is TGTGCCAGCAGTAGGAGCGCAGATACGCAGTATTTT. As protein: CASSRSADTQYF.

V gene TRBV5-6 combines with J gene TRBJ1-2; 8 bases fit TRBD1. In germline, CDR1 is SGHDT, CDR2 YYEEEE. Germline trimming cut 3 bases from V and 6 bases from J; bases unmatched to any gene: 4. The CDR3 sequence is 13 residues long. The CDR3 DNA reads TGTGCCAGCAGCTCGGTACAGGGGGATGGCTACACCTTC. Protein sequence: CASSSVQGDGYTF.

The chain employs TRBV11-2 and TRBJ1-6; 8 bases align to TRBD1. V trimming: 4 bases; J trimming: 9 bases; junction bases outside the gene matches: 8. The germline gives CDR1 SGHAT, CDR2 FQNNGV. The CDR3 runs to 15 residues. The CDR3 reads CASSSPDRAISPLHF. The CDR3 nucleotides are TGTGCCAGCAGCTCCCCGGACAGGGCAATTTCACCCCTCCACTTT. Complete variable domain (other parts from reference TRBV11-2 and TRBJ1-6): EAGVAQSPRYKIIEKRQSVAFWCNPISGHATLYWYQQILGQGPKLLIQFQNNGVVDDSQLPKDRFSAERLKGVDSTLKIQPAKLEDSAVYLCASSSPDRAISPLHFGNGTRLTVT.

This rearrangement joins TRBV5-6 to TRBJ2-2, with TRBD1 matching over 8 bases. The CDR3 covers 14 residues. Germline V gene sequence: CDR1 SGHDT, CDR2 YYEEEE. After removal of 6 bases from V and 7 bases from J, the junction contained 8 bases not matched to a gene. CDR3 region: CASTPNRGVGELFF. CDR3 nucleotide sequence: TGTGCCAGCACCCCCAACAGGGGGGTCGGGGAGCTGTTTTTT.

The chain employs TRBV4-2 and TRBJ2-6, with D perhaps matching TRBD1 (5 bases). Germline values: CDR1 LGHNA, CDR2 YNFKEQ. With 0 bases removed from V and 2 bases from J, the gap between germline ends came to 17 bases. The CDR3 is 19 amino acids. The CDR3 loop is CASSQDQGRINAGANVLTF. In nucleotides, the CDR3 is TGTGCCAGCAGCCAAGATCAGGGCCGGATTAATGCTGGGGCCAACGTCCTGACTTTC.

The chain uses TRBV9 and TRBJ1-2, with TRBD1 matching over 7 bases. The CDR3 runs 12 residues. The V segment lost 3 bases and the J segment 9 bases; nucleotides outside the gene matches: 5. CDR1 is SGDLS, CDR2 YYNGEE, per germline. CDR3 residues: CASSAGQRSYTF. CDR3 sequence (DNA): TGTGCCAGCAGCGCGGGACAGAGGAGCTACACCTTC.

This clone showed up just a few times. The chain carries TRBV3-1 (or the pseudogene TRBV3-2) and TRBJ2-7; possible D gene TRBD2, 6 bases. V was cut by 6 bases and J by 6 bases, with 15 bases left in between. This CDR3 spans 13 amino acids. The germline CDR1 and CDR2 sequences are LGHDT and YNNKEL (reference sequence). The CDR3 loop reads CASSLIVAAEQYF. The CDR3 DNA sequence: TGTGCCAGCAGTCTCATTGTAGCGGCCGAGCAGTACTTC.

The J gene is TRBJ1-6, the V gene TRBV5-5, with D perhaps matching TRBD1 (5 bases). The CDR3 runs 15 residues. Germline V gene data show CDR1 as SGHKS and CDR2 as YYEKEE (reference sequence). Trimming pared 4 bases from V and 2 bases from J, leaving 10 bases between. CDR3: CASSRGGAYNSPLHF. The CDR3 DNA reads TGTGCCAGCAGCCGCGGGGGGGCCTATAATTCACCCCTCCACTTT.

This chain uses TRBV5-1 with TRBJ1-1, with a possible D match to TRBD1 (5 bases). With 0 bases removed from V and 1 base from J, the gap between germline ends came to 10 bases. This CDR3 is 15 amino acids long. Germline V gives CDR1 SGHRS, CDR2 YFSETQ. The CDR3, as DNA: TGCGCCAGCAGCTTGGTTGCAGGGCCGAACACTGAAGCTTTCTTT. Its translation is CASSLVAGPNTEAFF. Complete variable domain (other parts from reference TRBV5-1 and TRBJ1-1): KAGVTQTPRYLIKTRGQQVTLSCSPISGHRSVSWYQQTPGQGLQFLFEYFSETQRNKGNFPGRFSGRQFSNSRSEMNVSTLELGDSALYLCASSLVAGPNTEAFFGQGTRLTVV.

The J gene is TRBJ1-2, the V gene TRBV2; D not certain. Per the germline V gene, CDR1 is SNHLY and CDR2 is FYNNEI. The germline V and J ends were trimmed by 6 bases and 8 bases, with 13 bases remaining between them. The CDR3 extends over 12 amino acids. The CDR3 spells CASRREVGGYTF. CDR3 nucleotide sequence: TGTGCCAGCAGGAGGGAAGTAGGGGGCTACACCTTC.

The chain has TRBV4-2 and TRBJ1-2; D is uncertain. Trimming pared 0 bases from V and 4 bases from J, leaving 12 bases between. Germline V gene lookup returns CDR1 LGHNA and CDR2 YNFKEQ. This CDR3 has 15 amino acids. The DNA of the CDR3 is TGTGCCAGCAGCCAAGACGGAAGTCCAGGCTATGGCTACACCTTC. Its protein is CASSQDGSPGYGYTF.

This chain links TRBV3-1 (or the pseudogene TRBV3-2) with TRBJ1-1, with D possibly being TRBD1 (5 bases). The CDR3 has 12 amino acids. Germline V gives CDR1 LGHDT, CDR2 YNNKEL (reference sequence). V dropped 1 base and J dropped 8 bases, with 8 bases sitting between them. The CDR3 spells CASSQAHREAFF. The CDR3 DNA is TGTGCCAGCAGCCAAGCTCACAGGGAAGCTTTCTTT.

V gene TRBV5-6 combines with J gene TRBJ1-2, with D unclear. V lost 0 bases to trimming and J lost 4 bases, with 10 bases between them. CDR1 and CDR2 from the germline V gene are SGHDT and YYEEEE. The CDR3 sequence is 14 residues long. CDR3 protein: CASSLEERTYGYTF. Here the CDR3 DNA reads TGTGCCAGCAGCTTGGAGGAGCGGACCTATGGCTACACCTTC.